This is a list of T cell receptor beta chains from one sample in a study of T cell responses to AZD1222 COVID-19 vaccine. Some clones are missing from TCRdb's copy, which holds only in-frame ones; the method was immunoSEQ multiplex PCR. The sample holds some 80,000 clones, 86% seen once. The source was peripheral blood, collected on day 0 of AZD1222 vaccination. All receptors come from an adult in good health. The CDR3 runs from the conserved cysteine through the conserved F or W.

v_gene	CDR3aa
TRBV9	CASSVKGEGGTDTQYF
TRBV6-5	CASNSLAGGPLTQYF
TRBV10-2	CASSVLFSSYEQYF
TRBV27	CASSPRGMDSPLHF
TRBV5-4	CASTQEARGEGYTF
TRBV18	CASSLTDNQPQHF
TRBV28	CASGDYNTDTQYF
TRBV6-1	CASSEGLAGGPRLAKNIQYF
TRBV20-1	CSASPGLGNTIYF
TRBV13	CASSLGLAGALLYNEQFF
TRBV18	CASSPLNDPSGNTIYF
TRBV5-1	CASSLVTEAYNEQFF
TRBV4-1	CASSLRDGTDTQYF
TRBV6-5	CASRLTGQPSQPQHF
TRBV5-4	CASSSQGPSGNTIYF